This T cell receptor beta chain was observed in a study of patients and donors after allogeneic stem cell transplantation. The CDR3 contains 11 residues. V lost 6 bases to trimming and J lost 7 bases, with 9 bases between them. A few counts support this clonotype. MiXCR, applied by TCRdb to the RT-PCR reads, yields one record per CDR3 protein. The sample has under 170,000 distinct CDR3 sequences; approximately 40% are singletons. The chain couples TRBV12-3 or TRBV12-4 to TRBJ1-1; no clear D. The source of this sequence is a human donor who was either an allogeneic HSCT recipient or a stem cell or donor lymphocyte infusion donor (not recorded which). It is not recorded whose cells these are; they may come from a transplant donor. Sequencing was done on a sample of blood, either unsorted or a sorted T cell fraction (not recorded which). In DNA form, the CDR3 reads TGTGCCAGCAGCTACCGGAATGAAGCTTTCTTT. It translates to CASSYRNEAFF.